This T cell receptor beta chain was sequenced during a study of blood T cell repertoires in COVID-19. Study-wide background: Two consecutive negative NP/OP PCR tests, clearance, or resolved symptoms defined Cohort 3 recovery.

This study enrolled people aged 18 to 89 from roughly 24 US geographic areas. Assay: immunoSEQ multiplex PCR; the TCRdb copy retains only in-frame clones and omits some. In the table there are approximately 150,000 clones, 79% of which are singletons. Sequences were obtained from PBMCs or T cells enriched from blood (not recorded which). The TCR was taken from a woman in her 70s in a cohort exposed to, infected with or recovered from COVID-19 (not recorded which).

The CDR3 DNA sequence: TGTGCCAGCAGCCCCACTAGCGGGGGCCAAGAGACCCAGTACTTC. Its protein product is CASSPTSGGQETQYF. The rearrangement joins TRBV5-4 to TRBJ2-5; 11 bases are a match to TRBD2. This CDR3 is built from 15 residues. The junction had 3 bases not matched to a gene; V was cut back by 4 bases and J by 1 base. Germline lookup yields CDR1 SGHNT and CDR2 YYREEE (reference sequence). The full variable domain, completed using reference TRBV5-4 and TRBJ2-5, is ETGVTQSPTHLIKTRGQQVTLRCSSQSGHNTVSWYQQALGQGPQFIFQYYREEENGRGNFPPRFSGLQFPNYSSELNVNALELDDSALYLCASSPTSGGQETQYFGPGTRLLVL.